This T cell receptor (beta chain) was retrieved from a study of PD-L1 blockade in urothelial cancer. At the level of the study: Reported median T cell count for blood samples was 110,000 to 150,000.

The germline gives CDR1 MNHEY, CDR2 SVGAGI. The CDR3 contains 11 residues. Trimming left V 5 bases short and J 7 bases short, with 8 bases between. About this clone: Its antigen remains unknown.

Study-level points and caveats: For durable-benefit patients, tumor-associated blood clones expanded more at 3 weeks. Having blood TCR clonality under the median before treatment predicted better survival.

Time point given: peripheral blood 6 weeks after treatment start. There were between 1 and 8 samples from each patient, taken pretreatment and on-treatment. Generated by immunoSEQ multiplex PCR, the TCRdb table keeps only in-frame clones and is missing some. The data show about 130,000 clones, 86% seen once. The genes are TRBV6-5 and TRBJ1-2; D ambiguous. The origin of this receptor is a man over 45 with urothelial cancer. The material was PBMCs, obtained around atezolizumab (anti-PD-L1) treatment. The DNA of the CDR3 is TGTGCCAGCAGTCCGGGTGTTGGCTACACCTTC. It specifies CASSPGVGYTF.